This TCR beta chain came from a study of siplizumab effects on memory and regulatory T cells. Whole-study findings and limits: Sequences below about 10^-5 frequency were poorly captured, limiting mapping of alloreactive clones. Proliferating Tregs in siplizumab cultures were never verified as suppressive.

Worth noting for this clone: Its antigen is still unknown.

Assaying covered roughly 92,000 TCR templates per sample. The data were produced by immunoSEQ multiplex PCR, yet TCRdb's version contains in-frame clones alone and is incomplete. The sample includes more than 85,000 clones, about 93% of them seen just once. V was trimmed by 0 bases and J by 5 bases, leaving 7 bases between them. The CDR3 has 13 amino acids. In germline, CDR1 is LGHNA, CDR2 YNFKEQ. The rearrangement uses TRBV4-2 and TRBJ2-5; D gene ambiguous. Sample: CD4+ T cells sorted from blood. This clonotype was sampled from a human donor in good health. In DNA form, the CDR3 reads TGTGCCAGCAGCCAAGATTCGGTGGAGACCCAGTACTTC. This sequence encodes CASSQDSVETQYF.